This T cell receptor beta chain was captured by sequencing in a study of T-cell reconstitution after alpha-beta-depleted transplantation in children. Library preparation (for TCRbeta) was performed with unique molecular identifiers. MiXCR, applied by TCRdb to the PCR reads, yields one record per CDR3 protein. The sample includes fewer than 700,000 distinct CDR3 sequences, 13% of them seen just once. This clonotype was recorded many times. Its matching antigen is unknown. Study-wide results and caveats: There were reportedly several hundred expanded graft clones from which alpha-beta T cells came about two months after transplant. The origin of high day-60 TCRbeta diversity in some patients lay in surviving recipient T cells and thymic progenitors. Newly produced T cells mostly accounted for T-cell counts and diversity one year post-transplant.

The germline V gene encodes CDR1 MDHEN and CDR2 SYDVKM. After removal of 3 bases from V and 4 bases from J, the junction contained 13 bases not matched to a gene. The CDR3 sequence is 17 residues long. The starting material was PBMCs, mostly from graft donor cells, obtained 360 days after TCRalphabeta/CD19-depleted stem cell transplant. This sequence joins TRBV28 and TRBJ2-3, with 7 bases matching TRBD2. The clonotype was recovered from a male patient younger than 18 who had a stem cell transplant for acute myeloid leukemia, so the T cells may come from the graft donor. CDR3 in amino acids: CASSFRGSLSTSDTQYF. Written as DNA, the CDR3 is TGTGCCAGCAGTTTTCGCGGGAGCCTGAGCACGTCAGATACGCAGTATTTT.